These 14 T cell receptor beta chains were all obtained from the same sample, sequenced in a study of T-cell reconstitution after alpha-beta-depleted transplantation in children. During its preparation, the TCRbeta library received unique molecular identifiers. TCRdb itself ran the PCR reads through MiXCR, one entry per CDR3 protein. The sample contains about 610,000 distinct CDR3 sequences, about 10% of which appear only once. Sample: PBMCs from the stem cell graft donor, taken from the stem cell graft. The receptors derive from a human donor who donated a stem cell graft to a child with acute myeloid leukemia.

This chain links TRBV20-1 with TRBJ2-7; no clear D. Trimming took off 1 base at V and 0 bases at J, with 7 bases between the two ends. Germline lookup yields CDR1 DFQATT and CDR2 SNEGSKA (reference sequence). This CDR3 is 13 amino acids long. This CDR3 reads CSARVPLSYEQYF. The DNA of the CDR3 is TGCAGTGCTAGAGTCCCCCTCTCCTACGAGCAGTACTTC.

This clonotype came up many times. V is TRBV11-3 and J is TRBJ2-2, with a weak D call TRBD1 (7 bases). Deletions cut 8 bases from V and 7 bases from J, with 17 bases between. Per the germline V gene, CDR1 is SGHNT and CDR2 is YENEEA. CDR3 length: 14 amino acids. The CDR3 region is CASSRRGRNGELFF. In nucleotides, the CDR3 is TGTGCCAGCTCACGGAGGGGGCGAAACGGGGAGCTGTTTTTT.

The CDR3 DNA reads as TGCAGTGCTCTTGGAGTAAGACAGGGAACTCAGCCCCAGCATTTT. This translates into CSALGVRQGTQPQHF. V is TRBV20-1 and J is TRBJ1-5, with TRBD1 matching 7 bases. Germline lookup yields CDR1 DFQATT and CDR2 SNEGSKA (reference sequence). J lost 6 bases, V lost 5 bases, and 13 bases had no gene match. The CDR3 totals 15 residues.

This clonotype was seen many times. The V call is TRBV29-1, the J call TRBJ2-2; TRBD2 matches 11 bases. V gave up 5 bases and J gave up 4 bases; unmatched junction bases: 3. The CDR3 runs 14 residues. Germline CDR1 is SQVTM and CDR2 is ANQGSEA. The CDR3 loop reads CSVRLAGGTGELFF. The DNA for the CDR3 is TGCAGCGTTAGGCTAGCGGGAGGCACCGGGGAGCTGTTTTTT.

This clonotype has more than one count but fewer than ten. The chain joins TRBV10-3 to TRBJ2-3, with 11 bases identical to TRBD2. Trimming at V came to 11 bases and at J to 8 bases, leaving 9 bases not matched to a gene. The CDR3 runs to 13 residues. Looked up from germline, CDR1 is ENHRY and CDR2 is SYGVKD. CDR3: CARAGTSGGTQYF. The CDR3 coding sequence is TGTGCCCGGGCCGGGACTAGCGGAGGTACGCAGTATTTT.

This clonotype was counted many times. The chain has TRBV4-2 and TRBJ2-1; no reliable D call. This CDR3 is 12 amino acids long. Per the germline V gene, CDR1 is LGHNA and CDR2 is YNFKEQ. The V end lost 0 bases, the J end lost 10 bases, and 7 bases lay between the germline ends. CDR3 nucleotides: TGTGCCAGCAGCCAAGAGGGTCGGGAGCAGTTCTTC. It encodes CASSQEGREQFF.

The chain couples TRBV12-3 or TRBV12-4 to TRBJ2-1; tentatively, D is TRBD2 (6 bases). The CDR3 loop spans 12 amino acids. Trimming took 4 bases from V and 10 from J, leaving 11 bases between them. The DNA of the CDR3 is TGTGCCAGCAGTTGGAGGGGTGGGGAGCAGTTCTTC. Translated: CASSWRGGEQFF.

This chain uses TRBV20-1 with TRBJ2-7, with 12 nucleotides matching TRBD1. The CDR3 extends over 14 amino acids. Trimming cost V 4 bases and J 4 bases; bases outside gene matches: 5. Germline lookup yields CDR1 DFQATT and CDR2 SNEGSKA (reference sequence). The CDR3 here is CSATSGQGAYEQYF. CDR3 sequence (DNA): TGCAGTGCTACTTCGGGACAGGGGGCATACGAGCAGTACTTC.

The chain joins TRBV20-1 to TRBJ1-1; tentatively, D is TRBD1 (5 bases). The CDR3 is made up of 10 amino acids. The germline gives CDR1 DFQATT, CDR2 SNEGSKA (reference sequence). The CDR3: CRGGEAEAFF. The DNA of the CDR3 is TGCAGGGGGGGGGAGGCTGAAGCTTTCTTT.

For this clonotype: A clone one base away is much larger, so this may be a read error. This likely comes from a read error, as the CDR3 has no conserved phenylalanine or tryptophan at its end. This rearrangement joins TRBV20-1 to TRBJ1-5; D call uncertain. CDR3 length equals 15 residues. Germline-derived CDR1 and CDR2 are DFQATT and SNEGSKA (reference sequence). Trimming stripped 1 base from V and 5 bases from J, with 15 bases between. CDR3 in amino acids: CSARGGTENYQPQHY. The CDR3 coding sequence is TGCAGTGCTAGAGGCGGTACGGAAAATTATCAGCCCCAGCATTAT.

The rearrangement uses TRBV9 and TRBJ1-5; D gene uncertain. The ends were cut back, 0 bases at V and 3 bases at J, with 4 bases in the middle. Germline loops: CDR1 SGDLS, CDR2 YYNGEE. CDR3 length: 13 residues. The CDR3 DNA is TGTGCCAGCAGCGTAGAGATCAATCAGCCCCAGCATTTT. Translating gives CASSVEINQPQHF.

This chain joins TRBV7-8 and TRBJ2-7, with 9 positions matching TRBD2. From germline, CDR1 is SGHVS and CDR2 FQNEAQ. V dropped 5 bases and J dropped 3; count of bases not matched to a gene: 11. This CDR3 is built from 16 residues. The CDR3 nucleotides read TGTGCCAGCAGCCCTGGTGCTAGCGGGACCTTCTACGAGCAGTACTTC. Residues: CASSPGASGTFYEQYF.

This clonotype was counted only a few times. This rearrangement joins TRBV9 to TRBJ2-3; D may be TRBD1 (6 bases). Trimming removed 0 bases at V and 0 bases at J, with 14 bases between. This CDR3 is built from 17 residues. Germline loops: CDR1 SGDLS, CDR2 YYNGEE. The CDR3 region is CASSVERGTASTDTQYF. The CDR3 region has the DNA TGTGCCAGCAGCGTAGAGAGGGGGACGGCTAGCACAGATACGCAGTATTTT.

The genes are TRBV7-9 and TRBJ2-1, with 7 bases that match TRBD1. The CDR3 has 16 residues. Germline assignment: CDR1 SEHNR and CDR2 FQNEAQ (reference sequence). The ends lost 1 base at V and 8 bases at J; junction bases unmatched: 11. The CDR3 bases are TGTGCCAGCAGCTTAGATCAACAGGGGCGCCCAGATGAGCAGTTCTTC. Its protein is CASSLDQQGRPDEQFF.